This entry lists 11 T cell receptor beta chains sequenced from one sample in a study of PD-1 blockade in classical Hodgkin lymphoma. Every patient experienced relapse after autologous stem cell transplantation, and brentuximab vedotin exposure varied. Clones were sequenced by immunoSEQ multiplex PCR, and TCRdb holds only the in-frame ones, with some missing. The data hold more than 55,000 clones, with around 89% observed a single time. The source was peripheral blood mononuclear cells (PBMCs), collected before the second cycle of nivolumab. These receptors originate from a human donor with classical Hodgkin lymphoma.

This clone has only a few counts. V and J are TRBV2 and TRBJ1-5; a weak D match, TRBD1 (5 bases). CDR3 length equals 15 residues. Germline loops: CDR1 SNHLY, CDR2 FYNNEI. V was trimmed by 6 bases and J by 4 bases, leaving 16 bases between them. CDR3 DNA: TGTGCCAGCAGGGGGGGGACGGCCGGGAATCAGCCCCAGCATTTT. Protein: CASRGGTAGNQPQHF.

The chain links TRBV9 to TRBJ2-5; either TRBD1 or TRBD2 may supply D (5 bases each). Germline V lookup: CDR1 SGDLS, CDR2 YYNGEE. V was shortened by 5 bases and J by 6 bases, with 14 bases between the two germline ends. This CDR3 spans 13 amino acids. The CDR3 bases are TGTGCCAGCAGTCCCGGGACGGGTAAGACCCAGTACTTC. Translating it yields CASSPGTGKTQYF.

J is TRBJ2-5 and V is TRBV5-1, with D perhaps given as TRBD1 or TRBD2 (6 bases each). The end of the DNA aligns better with TRBJ2-7, so the J call may be wrong. Germline V gene sequence: CDR1 SGHRS, CDR2 YFSETQ. The CDR3 is 14 amino acids. CDR3 DNA sequence: TGCGCCAGCAGCTTGGATCCGGGGGCTGGCGAGCAGTACTTC. Translated: CASSLDPGAGEQYF.

The rearrangement joins TRBV29-1 to TRBJ2-1; a weak D match, TRBD2 (5 bases). Trimming shortened V by 7 bases and J by 3 bases, and 19 bases separated the two germline ends. Germline values: CDR1 SQVTM, CDR2 ANQGSEA. CDR3 size: 15 residues. CDR3 region: CSGSPRLSYYNEQFF. CDR3 sequence (DNA): TGCAGCGGATCCCCCCGACTATCCTACTACAATGAGCAGTTCTTC.

J is TRBJ1-1 and V is TRBV6-5, with TRBD1 matching over 7 bases. The V gene's germline CDR1 is MNHEY and CDR2 SVGAGI. This CDR3 contains 12 residues. J lost 11 bases, V lost 6 bases, and 9 bases had no gene match. The CDR3 region has the DNA TGTGCCAGCAGCCCCTTAACAGGGGAGGCTTTCTTT. This encodes CASSPLTGEAFF.

The rearrangement links TRBV4-2 to TRBJ1-2; 7 bases map to TRBD1. The V segment lost 6 bases and the J segment 4 bases; nucleotides outside the gene matches: 8. The germline V gene encodes CDR1 LGHNA and CDR2 YNFKEQ. The CDR3 extends over 14 amino acids. For the CDR3, the DNA is TGTGCCAGCAGGGGCACAGGGGATGTCTATGGCTACACCTTC. This translates into CASRGTGDVYGYTF.

V usage is TRBV6-6 and J usage is TRBJ1-1, with D maybe TRBD1 (5 bases). V was cut by 7 bases and J by 4 bases, with 13 bases left in between. This CDR3 comprises 13 residues. The germline V gene has CDR1 MNHNY and CDR2 SVGAGI (reference sequence). Here the CDR3 DNA reads TGTGCCAGCACAGGGCAATTGGGCACTGAAGCTTTCTTT. Protein product: CASTGQLGTEAFF.

V usage is TRBV4-1 and J usage is TRBJ2-1; TRBD2 aligns across 8 bases. V was pared by 3 bases and J by 6 bases, with 13 bases of the junction left unmatched. The CDR3 has 17 residues. Germline V gives CDR1 MGHRA, CDR2 YSYEKL. CDR3 coding DNA: TGCGCCAGCAGCCATGTATCGGGACTAGGGGTGTTCAATGAGCAGTTCTTC. Translation: CASSHVSGLGVFNEQFF.

A few counts support this clone. The chain carries TRBV7-9 and TRBJ1-5; D gene uncertain. V lost 5 bases, J lost 9 bases, and 11 bases lay in between. This CDR3 contains 12 residues. CDR1 and CDR2 (germline): SEHNR, FQNEAQ (reference sequence). CDR3 residues: CASSAPDRPQHF. For the CDR3, the DNA is TGTGCCAGCAGCGCCCCAGATCGGCCCCAGCATTTT.

The CDR3 DNA reads as TGTGCCAGCAGCTACCGGACAGGTCAAGAGACCCAGTACTTC. Its protein is CASSYRTGQETQYF. The gene calls are TRBV7-9 and TRBJ2-5; 7 positions match TRBD1. The CDR3 sequence is 14 residues long. CDR1 and CDR2 from the germline V gene are SEHNR and FQNEAQ (reference sequence). V shed 4 bases, J shed 2 bases, and the junction held 4 bases outside the gene matches.

DNA for the CDR3: TGCGCCAGCAGCTTGTCGCCTTTACAGGGAAACGAGCAGTACTTC. The encoded protein is CASSLSPLQGNEQYF. The chain links TRBV5-1 to TRBJ2-7; a possible D gene is TRBD1 (6 bases). V was cut by 1 base and J by 5 bases, with 16 bases left in between. Germline CDR1 and CDR2: SGHRS and YFSETQ. This CDR3 region has 15 residues.